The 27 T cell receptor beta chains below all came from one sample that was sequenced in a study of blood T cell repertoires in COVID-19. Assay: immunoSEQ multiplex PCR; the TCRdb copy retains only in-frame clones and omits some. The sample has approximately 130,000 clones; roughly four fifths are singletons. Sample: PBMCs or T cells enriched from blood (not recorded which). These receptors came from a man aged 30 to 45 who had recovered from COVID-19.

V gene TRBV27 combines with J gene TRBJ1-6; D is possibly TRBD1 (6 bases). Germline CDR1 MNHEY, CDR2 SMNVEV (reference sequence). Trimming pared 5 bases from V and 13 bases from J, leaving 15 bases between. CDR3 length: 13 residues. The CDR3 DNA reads TGTGCCAGCAGTAGCATACAGGGAGTCCCCCTCCACTTT. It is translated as CASSSIQGVPLHF.

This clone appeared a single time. The CDR3 sequence is CASSLEGGQGAYNEQFF. In nucleotides, the CDR3 is TGCGCCAGCAGCTTGGAGGGTGGGCAGGGGGCCTACAATGAGCAGTTCTTC. The genes are TRBV5-1 and TRBJ2-1; TRBD1 matches 7 bases. After removal of 0 bases from V and 2 bases from J, the junction contained 8 bases not matched to a gene. The CDR3 is 17 residues long. Germline CDR1 reads SGHRS; CDR2 reads YFSETQ.

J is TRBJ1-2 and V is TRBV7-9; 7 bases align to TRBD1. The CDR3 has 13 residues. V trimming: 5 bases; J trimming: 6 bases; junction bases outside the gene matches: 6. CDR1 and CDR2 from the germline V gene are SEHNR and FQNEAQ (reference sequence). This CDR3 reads CASSPDRVDGYTF. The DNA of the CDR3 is TGTGCCAGCAGCCCTGACAGGGTGGATGGCTACACCTTC.

CDR3 DNA: TGTGCCAGCTCACCGAGGACTCAGGAAGCTTTCTTT. It specifies CASSPRTQEAFF. The chain uses TRBV18 and TRBJ1-1; D is unresolved. The CDR3 is 12 residues long. Germline values: CDR1 KGHSH, CDR2 LQKENI. The V end was cut by 3 bases, the J end by 8 bases, with 10 bases between. Drawing the rest from reference TRBV18 and TRBJ1-1, the complete variable domain is NAGVMQNPRHLVRRRGQEARLRCSPMKGHSHVYWYRQLPEEGLKFMVYLQKENIIDESGMPKERFSAEFPKEGPSILRIQQVVRGDSAAYFCASSPRTQEAFFGQGTRLTVV.

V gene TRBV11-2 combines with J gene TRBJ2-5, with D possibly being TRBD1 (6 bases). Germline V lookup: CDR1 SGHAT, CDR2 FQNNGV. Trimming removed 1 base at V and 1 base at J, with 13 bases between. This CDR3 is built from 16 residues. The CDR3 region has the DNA TGTGCCAGCAGCTTAGGGTCCCAGGGGAGCCAAGAGACCCAGTACTTC. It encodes CASSLGSQGSQETQYF.

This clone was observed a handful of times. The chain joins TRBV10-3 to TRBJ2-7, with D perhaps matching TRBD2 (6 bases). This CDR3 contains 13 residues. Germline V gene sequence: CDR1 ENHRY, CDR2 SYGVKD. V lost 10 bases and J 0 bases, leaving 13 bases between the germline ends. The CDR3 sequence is CASLAVSSYEQYF. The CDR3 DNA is TGTGCCAGCTTAGCGGTAAGCTCCTACGAGCAGTACTTC.

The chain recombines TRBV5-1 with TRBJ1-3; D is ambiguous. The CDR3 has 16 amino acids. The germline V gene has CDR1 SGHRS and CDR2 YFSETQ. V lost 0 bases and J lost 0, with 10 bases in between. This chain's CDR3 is CASSLGAHFSGNTIYF. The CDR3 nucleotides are TGCGCCAGCAGCTTGGGGGCACACTTCTCTGGAAACACCATATATTTT.

The chain's CDR3 is CASSSGGLAVTDTQYF. The CDR3 region has the DNA TGCGCCAGCAGCTCGGGGGGACTAGCGGTTACAGATACGCAGTATTTT. The rearrangement links TRBV5-1 to TRBJ2-3, with TRBD2 identical over 11 bases. The CDR3 is 16 amino acids. Trimming cost V 3 bases and J 3 bases; bases outside gene matches: 6. Germline lookup yields CDR1 SGHRS and CDR2 YFSETQ.

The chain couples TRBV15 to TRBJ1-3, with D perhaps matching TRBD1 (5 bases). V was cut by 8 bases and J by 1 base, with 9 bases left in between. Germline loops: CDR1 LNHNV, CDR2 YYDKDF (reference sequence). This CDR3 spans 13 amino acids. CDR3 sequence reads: CATSQVSGNTIYF. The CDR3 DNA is TGTGCCACCTCACAGGTGTCTGGAAACACCATATATTTT.

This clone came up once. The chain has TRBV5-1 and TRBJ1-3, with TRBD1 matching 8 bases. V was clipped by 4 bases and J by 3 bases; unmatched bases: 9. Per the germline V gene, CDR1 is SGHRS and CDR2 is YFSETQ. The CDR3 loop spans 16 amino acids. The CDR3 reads CASSPGQGIYGNTIYF. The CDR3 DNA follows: TGCGCCAGCAGCCCCGGACAGGGAATTTATGGAAACACCATATATTTT. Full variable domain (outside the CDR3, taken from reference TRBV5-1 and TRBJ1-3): KAGVTQTPRYLIKTRGQQVTLSCSPISGHRSVSWYQQTPGQGLQFLFEYFSETQRNKGNFPGRFSGRQFSNSRSEMNVSTLELGDSALYLCASSPGQGIYGNTIYFGEGSWLTVV.

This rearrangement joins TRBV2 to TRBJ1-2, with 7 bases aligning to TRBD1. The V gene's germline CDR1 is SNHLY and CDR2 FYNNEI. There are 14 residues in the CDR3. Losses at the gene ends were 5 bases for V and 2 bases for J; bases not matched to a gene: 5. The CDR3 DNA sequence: TGTGCCAGCAGTCGGAGACAGGGCAACTATGGCTACACCTTC. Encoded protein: CASSRRQGNYGYTF.

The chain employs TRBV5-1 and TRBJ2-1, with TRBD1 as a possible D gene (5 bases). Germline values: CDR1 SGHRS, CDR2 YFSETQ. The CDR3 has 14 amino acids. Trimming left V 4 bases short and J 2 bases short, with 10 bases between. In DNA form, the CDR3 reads TGCGCCAGCAGCCGTGACAGTCCCTACAATGAGCAGTTCTTC. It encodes CASSRDSPYNEQFF.

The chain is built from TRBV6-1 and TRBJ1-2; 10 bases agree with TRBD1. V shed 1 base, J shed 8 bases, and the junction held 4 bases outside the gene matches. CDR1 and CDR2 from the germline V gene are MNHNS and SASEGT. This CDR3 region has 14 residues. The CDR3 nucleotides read TGTGCCAGCAGTGAAGAAGGACAGGGGGTGGGCTACACCTTC. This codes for CASSEEGQGVGYTF.

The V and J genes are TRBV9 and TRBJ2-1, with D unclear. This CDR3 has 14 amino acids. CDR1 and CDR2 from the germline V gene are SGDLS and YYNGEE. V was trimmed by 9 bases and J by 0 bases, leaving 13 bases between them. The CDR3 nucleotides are TGTGCCACCCCGCCACAGAGCTCCTACAATGAGCAGTTCTTC. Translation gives CATPPQSSYNEQFF.

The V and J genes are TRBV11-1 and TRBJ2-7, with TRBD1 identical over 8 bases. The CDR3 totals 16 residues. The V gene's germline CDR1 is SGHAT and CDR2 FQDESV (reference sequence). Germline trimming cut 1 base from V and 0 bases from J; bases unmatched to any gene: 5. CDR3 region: CASSLGTGKSSYEQYF. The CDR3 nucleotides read TGTGCCAGCAGCTTAGGGACAGGGAAGAGCTCCTACGAGCAGTACTTC.

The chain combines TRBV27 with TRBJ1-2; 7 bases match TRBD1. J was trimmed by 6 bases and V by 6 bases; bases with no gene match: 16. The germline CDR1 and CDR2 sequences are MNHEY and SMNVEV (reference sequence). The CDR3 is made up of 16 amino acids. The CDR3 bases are TGTGCCAGCAGCCCAGGGGGATTCAGGGTTTTCGATGGCTACACCTTC. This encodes CASSPGGFRVFDGYTF.

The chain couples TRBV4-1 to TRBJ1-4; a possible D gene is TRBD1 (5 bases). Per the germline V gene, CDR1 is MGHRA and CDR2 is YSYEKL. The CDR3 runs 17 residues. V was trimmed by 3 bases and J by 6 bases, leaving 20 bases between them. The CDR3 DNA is TGCGCCAGCAGCCAGGATCCACTCGGGACTCTTCATGAAAAACTGTTTTTT. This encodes CASSQDPLGTLHEKLFF.

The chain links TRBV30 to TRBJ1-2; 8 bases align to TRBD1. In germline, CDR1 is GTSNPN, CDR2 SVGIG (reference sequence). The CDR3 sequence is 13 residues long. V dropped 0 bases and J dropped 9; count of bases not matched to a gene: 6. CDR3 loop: CAWSVGQGARYTF. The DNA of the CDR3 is TGTGCCTGGAGTGTTGGGCAGGGGGCTCGCTACACCTTC.

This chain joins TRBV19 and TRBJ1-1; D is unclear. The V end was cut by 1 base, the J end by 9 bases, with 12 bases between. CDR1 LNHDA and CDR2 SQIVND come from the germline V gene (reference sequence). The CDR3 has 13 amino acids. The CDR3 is CASSIGTPSQAFF. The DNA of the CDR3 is TGTGCCAGTAGTATAGGTACTCCGTCACAAGCTTTCTTT.

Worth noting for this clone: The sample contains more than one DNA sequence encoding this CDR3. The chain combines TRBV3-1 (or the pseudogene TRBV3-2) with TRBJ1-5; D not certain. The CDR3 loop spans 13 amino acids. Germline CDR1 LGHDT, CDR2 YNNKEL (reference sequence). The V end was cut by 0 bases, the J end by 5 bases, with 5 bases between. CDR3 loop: CASSQDRDQPQHF. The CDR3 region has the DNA TGTGCCAGCAGCCAAGATCGGGATCAGCCCCAGCATTTT.

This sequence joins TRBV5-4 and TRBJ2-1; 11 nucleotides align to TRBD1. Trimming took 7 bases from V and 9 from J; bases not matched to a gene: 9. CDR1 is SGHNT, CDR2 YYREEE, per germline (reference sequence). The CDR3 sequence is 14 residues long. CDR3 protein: CASSRDRGVGEQFF. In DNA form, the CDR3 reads TGTGCCAGCTCCCGGGACAGGGGGGTGGGTGAGCAGTTCTTC.

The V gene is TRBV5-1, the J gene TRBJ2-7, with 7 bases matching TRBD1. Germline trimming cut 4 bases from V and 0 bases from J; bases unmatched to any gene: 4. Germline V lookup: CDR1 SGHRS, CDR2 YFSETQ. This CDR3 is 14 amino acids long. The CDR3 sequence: CASSVRDSSYEQYF. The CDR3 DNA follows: TGCGCCAGCAGCGTCCGGGACAGCTCCTACGAGCAGTACTTC.

CDR3 residues: CASSLGPGTETYEQYF. As DNA, the CDR3 is TGTGCCAGCAGCTTAGGGCCCGGGACAGAAACCTACGAGCAGTACTTC. The rearrangement links TRBV11-2 to TRBJ2-7; 7 bases are shared with TRBD1. V was pared by 1 base and J by 2 bases, with 8 bases of the junction left unmatched. The CDR3 consists of 16 residues. Germline assignment: CDR1 SGHAT and CDR2 FQNNGV.

Here the CDR3 reads CASSLAGYTEAFF. The CDR3 bases are TGTGCCAGCAGCTTGGCAGGGTACACTGAAGCTTTCTTT. The chain recombines TRBV5-4 with TRBJ1-1, with D tentatively TRBD1 (5 bases). The CDR3 is 13 amino acids. V dropped 0 bases and J dropped 3 bases, with 6 bases sitting between them. Germline-derived CDR1 and CDR2 are SGHNT and YYREEE (reference sequence).

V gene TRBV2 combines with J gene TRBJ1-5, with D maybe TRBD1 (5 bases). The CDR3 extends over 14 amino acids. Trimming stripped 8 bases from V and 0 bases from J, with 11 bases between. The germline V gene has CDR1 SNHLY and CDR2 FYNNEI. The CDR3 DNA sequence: TGTGCCAGCGCCCTGGACACTAGCAATCAGCCCCAGCATTTT. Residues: CASALDTSNQPQHF.

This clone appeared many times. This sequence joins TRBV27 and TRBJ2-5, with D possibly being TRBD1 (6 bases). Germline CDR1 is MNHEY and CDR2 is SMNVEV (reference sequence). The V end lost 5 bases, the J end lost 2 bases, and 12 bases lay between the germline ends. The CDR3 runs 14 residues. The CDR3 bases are TGTGCCAGCAGTGAAACAGGGATACAAGAGACCCAGTACTTC. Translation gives CASSETGIQETQYF.

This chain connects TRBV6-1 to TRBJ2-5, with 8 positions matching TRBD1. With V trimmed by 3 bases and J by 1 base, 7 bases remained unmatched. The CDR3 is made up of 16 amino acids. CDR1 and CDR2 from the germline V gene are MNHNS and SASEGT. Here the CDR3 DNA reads TGTGCCAGCAGTGAGCCGGGACAGGTACTCCAAGAGACCCAGTACTTC. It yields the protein CASSEPGQVLQETQYF.